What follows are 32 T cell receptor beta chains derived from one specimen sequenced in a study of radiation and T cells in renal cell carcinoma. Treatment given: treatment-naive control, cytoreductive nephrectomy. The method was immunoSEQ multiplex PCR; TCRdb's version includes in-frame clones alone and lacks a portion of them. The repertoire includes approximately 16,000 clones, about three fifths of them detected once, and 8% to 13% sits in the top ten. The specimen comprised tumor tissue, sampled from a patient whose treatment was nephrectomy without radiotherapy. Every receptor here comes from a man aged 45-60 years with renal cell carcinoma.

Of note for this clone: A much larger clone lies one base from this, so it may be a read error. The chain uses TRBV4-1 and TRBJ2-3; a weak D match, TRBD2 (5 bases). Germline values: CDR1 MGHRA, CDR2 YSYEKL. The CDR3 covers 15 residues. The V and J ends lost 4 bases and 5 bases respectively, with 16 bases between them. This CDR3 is CASSPRGAAQDTQYF. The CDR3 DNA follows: TGCGCCAGCAGCCCCCGAGGAGCGGCCCAAGATACGCAGTATTTT.

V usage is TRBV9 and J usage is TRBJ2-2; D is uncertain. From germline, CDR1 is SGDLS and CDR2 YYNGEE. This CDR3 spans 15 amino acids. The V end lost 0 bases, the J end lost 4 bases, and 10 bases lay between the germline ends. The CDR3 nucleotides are TGTGCCAGCAGCGTAGGCAGCAGACCCACCGGGGAGCTGTTTTTT. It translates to CASSVGSRPTGELFF.

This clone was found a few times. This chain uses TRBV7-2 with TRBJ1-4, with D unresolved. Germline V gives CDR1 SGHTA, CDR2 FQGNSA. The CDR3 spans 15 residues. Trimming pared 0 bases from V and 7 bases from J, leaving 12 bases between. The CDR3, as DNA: TGTGCCAGCAGCTTAGCGGAGGGTAGTGGTGAAAAACTGTTTTTT. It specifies CASSLAEGSGEKLFF. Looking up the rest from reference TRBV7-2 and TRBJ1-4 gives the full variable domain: GAGVSQSPSNKVTEKGKDVELRCDPISGHTALYWYRQSLGQGLEFLIYFQGNSAPDKSGLPSDRFSAERTGGSVSTLTIQRTQQEDSAVYLCASSLAEGSGEKLFFGSGTQLSVL.

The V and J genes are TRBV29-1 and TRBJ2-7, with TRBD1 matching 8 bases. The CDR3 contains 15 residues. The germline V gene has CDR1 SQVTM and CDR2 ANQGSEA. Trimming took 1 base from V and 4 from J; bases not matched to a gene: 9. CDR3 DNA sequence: TGCAGCGTTGAAGGAAGGACAGGGAGGATTTACGAGCAGTACTTC. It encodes CSVEGRTGRIYEQYF.

Here the CDR3 reads CASSLGQNEQFF. CDR3 in DNA: TGTGCCAGCAGCTTAGGACAGAATGAGCAGTTCTTC. The chain links TRBV11-3 to TRBJ2-1; the D gene is possibly TRBD1 (5 bases). Trimming cost V 1 base and J 7 bases, with 5 bases left between them. The CDR3 covers 12 residues. Germline V gene sequence: CDR1 SGHNT, CDR2 YENEEA.

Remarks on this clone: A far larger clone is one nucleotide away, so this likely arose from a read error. CDR3 nucleotide sequence: TGCGCCAGCAGCTTGGCCCAGATTTACGAGCAGTACTTC. It yields the protein CASSLAQIYEQYF. J is TRBJ2-7 and V is TRBV5-1; D remains unclear. The CDR3 contains 13 residues. V shed 0 bases and J shed 4 bases, with 8 bases lying between them. CDR1 and CDR2 from the germline V gene are SGHRS and YFSETQ.

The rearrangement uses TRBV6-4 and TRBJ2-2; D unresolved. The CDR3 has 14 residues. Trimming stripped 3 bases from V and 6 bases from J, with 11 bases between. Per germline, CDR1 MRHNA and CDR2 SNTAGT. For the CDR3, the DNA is TGTGCCAGCAGTGAATTTGGGATCGCCGGGGAGCTGTTTTTT. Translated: CASSEFGIAGELFF.

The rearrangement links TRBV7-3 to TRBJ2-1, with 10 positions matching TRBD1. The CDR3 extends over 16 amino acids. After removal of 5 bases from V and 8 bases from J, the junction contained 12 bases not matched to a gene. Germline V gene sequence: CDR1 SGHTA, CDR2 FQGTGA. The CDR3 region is CASSPVGQGISDEQFF. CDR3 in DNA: TGTGCCAGCAGCCCAGTGGGACAGGGGATATCCGATGAGCAGTTCTTC.

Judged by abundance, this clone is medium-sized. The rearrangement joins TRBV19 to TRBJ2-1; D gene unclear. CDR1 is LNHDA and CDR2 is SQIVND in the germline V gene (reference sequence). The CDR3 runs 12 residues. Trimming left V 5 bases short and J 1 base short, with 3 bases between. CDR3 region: CASSVSYNEQFF. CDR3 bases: TGTGCCAGTAGTGTATCCTACAATGAGCAGTTCTTC.

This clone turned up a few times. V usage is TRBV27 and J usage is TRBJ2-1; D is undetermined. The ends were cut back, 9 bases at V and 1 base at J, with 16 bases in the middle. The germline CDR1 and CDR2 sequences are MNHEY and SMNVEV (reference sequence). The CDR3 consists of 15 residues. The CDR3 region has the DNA TGTGCCAGTTGGCCCAGTGGTCAGTCCTACAATGAGCAGTTCTTC. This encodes CASWPSGQSYNEQFF.

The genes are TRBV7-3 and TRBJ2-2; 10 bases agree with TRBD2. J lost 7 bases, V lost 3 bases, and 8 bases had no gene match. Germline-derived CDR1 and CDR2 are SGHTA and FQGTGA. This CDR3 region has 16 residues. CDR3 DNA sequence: TGTGCCAGCAGCTTCGAGAGCGGGAGGGCCGGCGGGGAGCTGTTTTTT. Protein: CASSFESGRAGGELFF.

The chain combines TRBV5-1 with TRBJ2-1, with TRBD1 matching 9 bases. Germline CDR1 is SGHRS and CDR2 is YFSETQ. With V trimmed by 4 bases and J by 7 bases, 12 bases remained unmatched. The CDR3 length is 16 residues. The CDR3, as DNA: TGCGCCAGCAGCCAAGGTCCGGGACAGGGCCAAAATGAGCAGTTCTTC. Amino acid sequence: CASSQGPGQGQNEQFF. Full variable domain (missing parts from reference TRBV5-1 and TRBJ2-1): KAGVTQTPRYLIKTRGQQVTLSCSPISGHRSVSWYQQTPGQGLQFLFEYFSETQRNKGNFPGRFSGRQFSNSRSEMNVSTLELGDSALYLCASSQGPGQGQNEQFFGPGTRLTVL.

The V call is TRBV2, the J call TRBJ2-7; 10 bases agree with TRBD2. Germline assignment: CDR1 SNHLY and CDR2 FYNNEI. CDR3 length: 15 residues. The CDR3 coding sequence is TGTGGAGGTTCCGAGAGGACTAGCGGAATGGGGGAGCAGTACTTC. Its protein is CGGSERTSGMGEQYF.

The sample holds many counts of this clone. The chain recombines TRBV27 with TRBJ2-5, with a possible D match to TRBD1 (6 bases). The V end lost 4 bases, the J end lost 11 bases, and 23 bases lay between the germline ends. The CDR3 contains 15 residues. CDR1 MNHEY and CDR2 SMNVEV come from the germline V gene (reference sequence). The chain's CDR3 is CASSSRQVQVGHQYF. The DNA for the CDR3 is TGTGCCAGCAGTTCAAGACAGGTCCAAGTTGGCCATCAGTACTTC.

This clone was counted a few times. DNA of the CDR3: TGTGCCAGCAGCCATAACAGGGAAGGGTCCGGGGAGCTGTTTTTT. It is translated as CASSHNREGSGELFF. This chain uses TRBV9 with TRBJ2-2; weak D call: TRBD1 (6 bases). This CDR3 is 15 amino acids long. CDR1 is SGDLS and CDR2 is YYNGEE in the germline V gene. Deletions cut 4 bases from V and 6 bases from J, with 16 bases between.

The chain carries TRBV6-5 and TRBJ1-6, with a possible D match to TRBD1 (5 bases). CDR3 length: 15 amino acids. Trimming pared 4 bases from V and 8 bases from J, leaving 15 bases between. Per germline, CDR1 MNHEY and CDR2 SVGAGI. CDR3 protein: CASSSLGDPDSPLHF. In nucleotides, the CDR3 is TGTGCCAGCAGTTCCCTCGGGGACCCCGATTCACCCCTCCACTTT.

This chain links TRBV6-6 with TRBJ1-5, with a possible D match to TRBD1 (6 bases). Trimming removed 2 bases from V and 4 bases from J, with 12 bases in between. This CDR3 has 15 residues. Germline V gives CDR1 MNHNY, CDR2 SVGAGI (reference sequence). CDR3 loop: CASSYLGQPNQPQHF. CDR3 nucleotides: TGTGCCAGCAGTTACCTTGGACAGCCTAATCAGCCCCAGCATTTT.

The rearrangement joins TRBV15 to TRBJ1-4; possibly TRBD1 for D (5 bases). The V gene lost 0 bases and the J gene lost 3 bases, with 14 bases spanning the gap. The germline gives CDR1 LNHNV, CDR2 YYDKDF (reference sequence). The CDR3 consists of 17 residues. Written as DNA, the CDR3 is TGTGCCACCAGCAGAGATGGCAGGGAAGGCCCTAATGAAAAACTGTTTTTT. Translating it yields CATSRDGREGPNEKLFF.

The CDR3 bases are TGTGCCCATTCCGGGGCAGATACGCAGTATTTT. Residues: CAHSGADTQYF. The genes are TRBV6-1 and TRBJ2-3; maybe TRBD2 (5 bases). CDR3 size: 11 residues. The germline V gene encodes CDR1 MNHNS and CDR2 SASEGT. V dropped 11 bases and J dropped 4 bases, with 10 bases sitting between them.

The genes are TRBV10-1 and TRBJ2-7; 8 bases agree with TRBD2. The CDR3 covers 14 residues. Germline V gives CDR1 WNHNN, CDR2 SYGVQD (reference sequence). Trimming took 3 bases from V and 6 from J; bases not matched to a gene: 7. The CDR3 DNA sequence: TGCGCCAGCAGTGATGCCAGCGGGAGCCCCGAGCAGTACTTC. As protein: CASSDASGSPEQYF.

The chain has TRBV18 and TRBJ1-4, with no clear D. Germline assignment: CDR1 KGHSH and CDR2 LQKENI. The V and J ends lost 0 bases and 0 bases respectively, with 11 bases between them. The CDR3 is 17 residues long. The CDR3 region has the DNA TGTGCCAGCTCACCACCGGGGAGCAGTGCAACTAATGAAAAACTGTTTTTT. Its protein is CASSPPGSSATNEKLFF.

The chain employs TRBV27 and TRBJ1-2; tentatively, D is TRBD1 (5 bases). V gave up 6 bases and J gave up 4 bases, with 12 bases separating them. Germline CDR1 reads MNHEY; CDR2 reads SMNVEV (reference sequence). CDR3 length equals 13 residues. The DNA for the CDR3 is TGTGCCAGCAGCAGGGCTTCTGGCTATGGCTACACCTTC. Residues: CASSRASGYGYTF.

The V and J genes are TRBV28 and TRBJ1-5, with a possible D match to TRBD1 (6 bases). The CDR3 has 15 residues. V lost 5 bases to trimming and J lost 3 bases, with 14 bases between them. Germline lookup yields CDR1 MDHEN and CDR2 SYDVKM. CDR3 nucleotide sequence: TGTGCCAGCAGTCGAACCGGGACACTCAATCAGCCCCAGCATTTT. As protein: CASSRTGTLNQPQHF.

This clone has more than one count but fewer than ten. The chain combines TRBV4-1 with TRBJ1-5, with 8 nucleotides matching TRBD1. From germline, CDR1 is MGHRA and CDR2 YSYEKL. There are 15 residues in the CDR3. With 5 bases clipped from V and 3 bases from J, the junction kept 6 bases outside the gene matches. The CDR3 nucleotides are TGCGCCAGCAGCTCAGGGGGCTTGGCCAATCAGCCCCAGCATTTT. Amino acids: CASSSGGLANQPQHF.

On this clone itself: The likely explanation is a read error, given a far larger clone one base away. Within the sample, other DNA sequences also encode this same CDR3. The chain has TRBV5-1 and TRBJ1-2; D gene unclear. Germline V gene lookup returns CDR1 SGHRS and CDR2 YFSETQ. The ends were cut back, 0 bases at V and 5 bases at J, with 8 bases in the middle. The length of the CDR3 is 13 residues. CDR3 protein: CASSLEVDYGYTF. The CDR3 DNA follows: TGCGCCAGCAGCTTGGAGGTGGATTATGGCTACACCTTC.

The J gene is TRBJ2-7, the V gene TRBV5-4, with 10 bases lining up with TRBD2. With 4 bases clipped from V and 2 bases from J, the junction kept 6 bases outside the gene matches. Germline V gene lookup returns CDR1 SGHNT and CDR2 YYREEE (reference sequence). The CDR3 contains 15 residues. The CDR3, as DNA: TGTGCCAGCAGCGAAGCTCTAGCGGGAGCCTACGAGCAGTACTTC. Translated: CASSEALAGAYEQYF.

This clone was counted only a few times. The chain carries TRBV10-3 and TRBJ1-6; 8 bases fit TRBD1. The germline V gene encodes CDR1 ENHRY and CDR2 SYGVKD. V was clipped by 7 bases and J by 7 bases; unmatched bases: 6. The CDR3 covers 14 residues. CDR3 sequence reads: CAIKGTGANSPLHF. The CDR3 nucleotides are TGTGCCATCAAGGGGACAGGAGCAAATTCACCCCTCCACTTT.

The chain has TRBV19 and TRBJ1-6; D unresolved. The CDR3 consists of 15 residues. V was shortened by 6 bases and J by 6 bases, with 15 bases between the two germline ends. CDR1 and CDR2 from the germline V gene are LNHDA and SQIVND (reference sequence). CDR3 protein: CASRLANRGNSPLHF. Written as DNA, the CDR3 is TGTGCCAGTAGGCTGGCGAATCGGGGTAATTCACCCCTCCACTTT.

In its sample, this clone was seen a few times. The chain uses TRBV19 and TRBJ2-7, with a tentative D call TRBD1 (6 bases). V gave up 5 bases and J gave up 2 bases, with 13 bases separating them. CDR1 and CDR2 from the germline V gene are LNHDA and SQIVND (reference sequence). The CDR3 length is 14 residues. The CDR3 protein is CASSFGTGTYEQYF. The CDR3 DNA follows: TGTGCCAGTAGTTTCGGTACAGGGACCTACGAGCAGTACTTC.

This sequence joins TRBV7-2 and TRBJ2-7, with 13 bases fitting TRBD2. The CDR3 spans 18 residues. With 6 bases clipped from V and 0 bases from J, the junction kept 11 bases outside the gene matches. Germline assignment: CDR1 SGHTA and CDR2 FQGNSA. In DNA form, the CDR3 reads TGTGCCAGCAGACTTACCGGGACTAGCGGGGCCAGCTCCTACGAGCAGTACTTC. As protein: CASRLTGTSGASSYEQYF.

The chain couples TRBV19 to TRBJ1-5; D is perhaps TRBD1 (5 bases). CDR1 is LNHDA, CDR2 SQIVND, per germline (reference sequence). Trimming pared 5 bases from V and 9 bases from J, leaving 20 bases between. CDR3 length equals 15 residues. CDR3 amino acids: CASSPPGRETGPQHF. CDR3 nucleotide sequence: TGTGCCAGTAGTCCTCCTGGCAGGGAGACGGGGCCCCAGCATTTT. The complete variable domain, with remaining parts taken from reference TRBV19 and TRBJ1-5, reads DGGITQSPKYLFRKEGQNVTLSCEQNLNHDAMYWYRQDPGQGLRLIYYSQIVNDFQKGDIAEGYSVSREKKESFPLTVTSAQKNPTAFYLCASSPPGRETGPQHFGDGTRLSIL.

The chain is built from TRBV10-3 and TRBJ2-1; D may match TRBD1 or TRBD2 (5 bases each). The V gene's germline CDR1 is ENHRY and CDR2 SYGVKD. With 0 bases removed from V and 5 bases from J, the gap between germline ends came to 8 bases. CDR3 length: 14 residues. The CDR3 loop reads CAISESRGDNEQFF. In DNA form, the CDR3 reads TGTGCCATCAGTGAGTCGAGGGGCGACAATGAGCAGTTCTTC.